A selection of T cell receptor beta chains follows, all from one sample in a study of shared clonotypes between healthy human individuals. Sequencing was performed with immunoSEQ multiplex PCR; in TCRdb, only in-frame clones are kept and a portion is missing. The sample has hundreds of thousands of clones; around 78% are singletons. The sequenced sample consisted of PBMCs. The receptor set was obtained from a woman in her thirties or forties in good health. Some clones in this sample may be carry-over from other donors' samples. CDR3s include the opening cysteine and the closing phenylalanine or tryptophan. Fields, in order: J gene, V gene, clone size, D gene, CDR3 protein, CDR3 DNA. The D gene is left open where the match is weak. Clone sizes are given selectively: once, few, many, or a class where the clone is expanded.

j_gene: TRBJ2-1
v_gene: TRBV7-2
abundance: many
d_gene: TRBD2
CDR3aa: CASSFSGSSYNEQFF
CDR3nt: TGTGCCAGCAGCTTTAGCGGGAGCTCCTACAATGAGCAGTTCTTC

j_gene: TRBJ2-5
v_gene: TRBV7-2
abundance: -
d_gene: -
CDR3aa: CASTLSVKETQYF
CDR3nt: TGTGCCAGCACCCTTAGCGTGAAAGAGACCCAGTACTTC

j_gene: TRBJ2-1
v_gene: TRBV28
abundance: -
d_gene: -
CDR3aa: CASSPGSEQFF
CDR3nt: TGTGCCAGCAGCCCGGGCTCCGAGCAGTTCTTC

j_gene: TRBJ2-7
v_gene: TRBV29-1
abundance: -
d_gene: TRBD1
CDR3aa: CSVLGTGAYEQYF
CDR3nt: TGCAGCGTCCTCGGGACAGGGGCCTACGAGCAGTACTTC

j_gene: TRBJ2-1
v_gene: TRBV15
abundance: -
d_gene: -
CDR3aa: CATSRVGDEQFF
CDR3nt: TGTGCCACCAGCAGAGTTGGGGATGAGCAGTTCTTC

j_gene: TRBJ2-7
v_gene: TRBV29-1
abundance: -
d_gene: TRBD2
CDR3aa: CSVEASGSSYEQYF
CDR3nt: TGCAGCGTTGAGGCTAGCGGGAGCTCCTACGAGCAGTACTTC

j_gene: TRBJ2-7
v_gene: TRBV10-1
abundance: -
d_gene: TRBD2
CDR3aa: CASSEAGVPGLSLNEQYF
CDR3nt: TGCGCCAGCAGTGAGGCGGGAGTCCCGGGACTTAGTCTCAACGAGCAGTACTTC

j_gene: TRBJ2-1
v_gene: TRBV7-6
abundance: -
d_gene: -
CDR3aa: CASSYRRQREQFF
CDR3nt: TGTGCCAGCAGCTACCGAAGACAGAGAGAGCAGTTCTTC

j_gene: TRBJ2-5
v_gene: TRBV2
abundance: few
d_gene: -
CDR3aa: CASSLFLRETQYF
CDR3nt: TGTGCCAGCAGTCTCTTTCTTAGGGAGACCCAGTACTTC

j_gene: TRBJ2-7
v_gene: TRBV19
abundance: -
d_gene: TRBD1
CDR3aa: CASRDRGSTYEQYF
CDR3nt: TGTGCCAGTCGGGACAGGGGCTCAACCTACGAGCAGTACTTC

j_gene: TRBJ1-4
v_gene: TRBV27
abundance: few
d_gene: -
CDR3aa: CASTRTHSVLGREKMFF
CDR3nt: TGTGCCAGCACCCGGACTCATTCGGTCCTCGGCCGGGAAAAAATGTTTTTT

j_gene: TRBJ1-2
v_gene: TRBV28
abundance: once
d_gene: -
CDR3aa: CASRGGGYYGYTF
CDR3nt: TGTGCCAGCAGGGGGGGTGGGTACTATGGCTACACCTTC

j_gene: TRBJ1-5
v_gene: TRBV19
abundance: -
d_gene: -
CDR3aa: CASSIRVADQPQHF
CDR3nt: TGTGCCAGTAGTATTCGTGTCGCCGATCAGCCCCAGCATTTT

j_gene: TRBJ1-1
v_gene: TRBV4-1
abundance: -
d_gene: -
CDR3aa: CASSRPGVGTEAFF
CDR3nt: TGCGCCAGCAGCCGACCAGGAGTAGGGACTGAAGCTTTCTTT

j_gene: TRBJ2-7
v_gene: TRBV4-3
abundance: -
d_gene: -
CDR3aa: CASSQERRNYEQYF
CDR3nt: TGCGCCAGCAGCCAAGAAAGGAGAAACTACGAGCAGTACTTC

j_gene: TRBJ2-7
v_gene: TRBV30
abundance: -
d_gene: -
CDR3aa: CAWRGVGYEQYF
CDR3nt: TGTGCCTGGAGGGGGGTCGGCTACGAGCAGTACTTC

j_gene: TRBJ1-1
v_gene: TRBV9
abundance: -
d_gene: -
CDR3aa: CASSESGGTEAFF
CDR3nt: TGTGCCAGCAGCGAAAGCGGGGGGACTGAAGCTTTCTTT

j_gene: TRBJ2-1
v_gene: TRBV7-2
abundance: -
d_gene: TRBD2
CDR3aa: CASSPRTRTDEQFF
CDR3nt: TGTGCCAGCAGCCCCCGGACTAGAACAGATGAGCAGTTCTTC

j_gene: TRBJ2-5
v_gene: TRBV27
abundance: -
d_gene: -
CDR3aa: CASSLSIEETQYF
CDR3nt: TGTGCCAGCAGTTTATCTATTGAAGAGACCCAGTACTTC

j_gene: TRBJ1-4
v_gene: TRBV19
abundance: -
d_gene: TRBD1
CDR3aa: CASHRDRATLNEKLFF
CDR3nt: TGTGCCAGCCATCGGGACAGGGCCACCTTGAATGAAAAACTGTTTTTT

j_gene: TRBJ2-7
v_gene: TRBV28
abundance: -
d_gene: -
CDR3aa: CASTGPTAYEQYF
CDR3nt: TGTGCCAGCACTGGTCCTACAGCTTACGAGCAGTACTTC

j_gene: TRBJ1-1
v_gene: TRBV28
abundance: -
d_gene: TRBD1
CDR3aa: CASRRTGGVNTEAFF
CDR3nt: TGTGCCAGCAGAAGGACAGGTGGGGTGAACACTGAAGCTTTCTTT

j_gene: TRBJ2-1
v_gene: TRBV4-2
abundance: -
d_gene: TRBD2
CDR3aa: CASSHGASGRGEQFF
CDR3nt: TGTGCCAGCAGCCATGGGGCTAGCGGGCGGGGTGAGCAGTTCTTC

j_gene: TRBJ2-7
v_gene: TRBV11-2
abundance: -
d_gene: -
CDR3aa: CASSFGAGTVSYEQYF
CDR3nt: TGTGCCAGCAGCTTTGGGGCGGGGACGGTCTCCTACGAGCAGTACTTC

j_gene: TRBJ1-5
v_gene: TRBV6-1
abundance: -
d_gene: TRBD1
CDR3aa: CASSHRQGDQPQHF
CDR3nt: TGTGCCAGCAGTCACAGACAGGGTGATCAGCCCCAGCATTTT

j_gene: TRBJ2-4
v_gene: TRBV28
abundance: -
d_gene: TRBD1
CDR3aa: CASSLGGTGSFLAKNIQYF
CDR3nt: TGTGCCAGCAGCCTCGGTGGGACAGGGTCTTTTCTAGCCAAAAACATTCAGTACTTC

j_gene: TRBJ1-5
v_gene: TRBV5-8
abundance: -
d_gene: -
CDR3aa: CASSLAGGNWPQHF
CDR3nt: TGTGCCAGCAGCTTGGCCGGTGGGAATTGGCCCCAGCATTTT

j_gene: TRBJ2-7
v_gene: TRBV6-5
abundance: few
d_gene: -
CDR3aa: CASSSTPHEQYF
CDR3nt: TGTGCCAGCAGTTCGACCCCCCACGAGCAGTACTTC

j_gene: TRBJ1-2
v_gene: TRBV6-5
abundance: -
d_gene: -
CDR3aa: CASSAYRDPNYGYTF
CDR3nt: TGTGCCAGCAGTGCGTACAGGGACCCTAACTATGGCTACACCTTC

j_gene: TRBJ2-6
v_gene: TRBV12-2
abundance: -
d_gene: -
CDR3aa: CASRLPGGRDTGANVLTF
CDR3nt: TGTGCAAGTCGCTTACCCGGGGGGCGGGACACTGGGGCCAACGTCCTGACTTTC

j_gene: TRBJ1-1
v_gene: TRBV27
abundance: -
d_gene: -
CDR3aa: CASSLSASRNTEAFF
CDR3nt: TGTGCCAGCAGTTTATCAGCGAGCCGGAACACTGAAGCTTTCTTT

j_gene: TRBJ2-5
v_gene: TRBV28
abundance: once
d_gene: TRBD2
CDR3aa: CASSAREGGETQYF
CDR3nt: TGTGCCAGCAGTGCGCGGGAGGGGGGAGAGACCCAGTACTTC

j_gene: TRBJ1-4
v_gene: TRBV4-3
abundance: -
d_gene: -
CDR3aa: CASSQGRGAWRTNEKLFF
CDR3nt: TGCGCCAGCAGCCAAGGTCGGGGGGCTTGGCGGACTAATGAAAAACTGTTTTTT

j_gene: TRBJ2-1
v_gene: TRBV7-2
abundance: -
d_gene: -
CDR3aa: CASSTFGWQFF
CDR3nt: TGTGCCAGCAGCACCTTTGGGTGGCAGTTCTTC

j_gene: TRBJ2-7
v_gene: TRBV6-1
abundance: -
d_gene: -
CDR3aa: CASSVQVGSLQYF
CDR3nt: TGTGCCAGCAGTGTTCAGGTGGGCTCGTTGCAGTACTTC

j_gene: TRBJ1-2
v_gene: TRBV5-4
abundance: many
d_gene: TRBD1
CDR3aa: CASSPDRDRGYTF
CDR3nt: TGTGCCAGCAGCCCAGACCGGGACAGGGGCTACACCTTC

j_gene: TRBJ2-5
v_gene: TRBV30
abundance: -
d_gene: TRBD2
CDR3aa: CAWTSGRAQETQYF
CDR3nt: TGTGCCTGGACTAGCGGGAGGGCCCAAGAGACCCAGTACTTC

j_gene: TRBJ2-3
v_gene: TRBV10-3
abundance: -
d_gene: TRBD2
CDR3aa: CAISLAVEGTDTQYF
CDR3nt: TGTGCCATCAGTCTAGCGGTAGAAGGCACAGATACGCAGTATTTT

j_gene: TRBJ1-1
v_gene: TRBV6-1
abundance: -
d_gene: -
CDR3aa: CASSGSGDPNTEAFF
CDR3nt: TGTGCCAGCAGTGGGTCCGGGGACCCGAACACTGAAGCTTTCTTT

j_gene: TRBJ2-2
v_gene: TRBV5-1
abundance: -
d_gene: TRBD1
CDR3aa: CASSYGPGQLNTGELFF
CDR3nt: TGCGCCAGCAGCTACGGCCCGGGACAGCTGAACACCGGGGAGCTGTTTTTT

j_gene: TRBJ1-4
v_gene: TRBV11-3
abundance: many
d_gene: TRBD1
CDR3aa: CASSLTGGSNEKLFF
CDR3nt: TGTGCCAGCAGCTTAACAGGGGGCTCTAATGAAAAACTGTTTTTT

j_gene: TRBJ2-2
v_gene: TRBV14
abundance: few
d_gene: TRBD1
CDR3aa: CASSQVTGTGAFTGELFF
CDR3nt: TGTGCCAGCAGCCAAGTCACAGGGACAGGGGCTTTCACCGGGGAGCTGTTTTTT

j_gene: TRBJ1-2
v_gene: TRBV11-2
abundance: -
d_gene: -
CDR3aa: CASSLGAGGYTF
CDR3nt: TGTGCCAGCAGCTTAGGCGCAGGTGGCTACACCTTC

j_gene: TRBJ2-7
v_gene: TRBV27
abundance: many
d_gene: TRBD2
CDR3aa: CASSMIAGSGEQYF
CDR3nt: TGTGCCAGCAGTATGATAGCGGGATCGGGTGAGCAGTACTTC

j_gene: TRBJ1-2
v_gene: TRBV7-2
abundance: -
d_gene: -
CDR3aa: CASSLAPANYGYTF
CDR3nt: TGTGCCAGCAGCTTAGCCCCAGCTAACTATGGCTACACCTTC

j_gene: TRBJ1-2
v_gene: TRBV28
abundance: -
d_gene: -
CDR3aa: CASSQSRGEAGYTF
CDR3nt: TGTGCCAGCAGTCAGTCAAGGGGGGAGGCTGGCTACACCTTC

j_gene: TRBJ1-4
v_gene: TRBV25-1
abundance: -
d_gene: TRBD1
CDR3aa: CASSENRGGEKLFF
CDR3nt: TGTGCCAGCAGTGAAAACAGGGGGGGTGAAAAACTGTTTTTT

j_gene: TRBJ1-2
v_gene: TRBV5-8
abundance: -
d_gene: -
CDR3aa: CASSFDHRKDGYTF
CDR3nt: TGTGCCAGCAGCTTTGACCACAGAAAAGATGGCTACACCTTC

j_gene: TRBJ1-1
v_gene: TRBV2
abundance: many
d_gene: -
CDR3aa: CASRQEVNTEAFF
CDR3nt: TGTGCCAGCAGGCAAGAGGTGAACACTGAAGCTTTCTTT

j_gene: TRBJ2-4
v_gene: TRBV4-2
abundance: few
d_gene: -
CDR3aa: CASSQQLGIVNIQYF
CDR3nt: TGTGCCAGCAGCCAACAACTAGGGATCGTAAACATTCAGTACTTC